Described below is a single T cell receptor (beta chain) sequence and its context. As yet, its antigen is unknown. The sample originates from a study of T cell responses to AZD1222 COVID-19 vaccine. General study findings and limits: Among the donors, most were white British and more were female, and clonal diversity was possibly underestimated. With dominance at 160-218 and 743-854, vaccine-associated CD4 TCRs spanned spike. Seropositivity was recorded at baseline in only 6 or 7 AZD1222 recipients. Sampling captured repertoires only after the peak T cell response.

Some clones are missing from TCRdb's copy, which holds only in-frame ones; the method was immunoSEQ multiplex PCR. This sample carries some 180,000 clones, approximately 91% of them seen once, and the ten largest clones take around 1.6%. The V and J ends lost 2 bases and 2 bases respectively, with 10 bases between them. Germline values: CDR1 SGHVS, CDR2 FQNEAQ. The CDR3 loop spans 15 amino acids. The V call is TRBV7-8, the J call TRBJ1-3; a possible D gene is TRBD1 (6 bases). The receptor's source is an adult who received the AZD1222 COVID-19 vaccine. The sequenced sample was peripheral blood, obtained 28 days after the second AZD1222 dose. The CDR3 protein is CASSLNNRAGNTIYF. DNA of the CDR3: TGTGCCAGCAGCTTAAACAACAGGGCTGGAAACACCATATATTTT.